This T cell receptor beta chain was identified during a study of T-cell memory formation after mild COVID-19. Study details: TCR clustering was largely donor specific.

This clonotype was counted between two and nine times. The antigen is not known. V was clipped by 7 bases and J by 7 bases; unmatched bases: 19. The CDR3 runs to 15 residues. Looked up from germline, CDR1 is SQVTM and CDR2 is ANQGSEA. The authors produced TCR alpha and TCR beta cDNA libraries with sample barcodes and UMIs by 5'RACE using constant-segment primers. TCRdb reanalysed the 5' RACE reads using MiXCR and keeps one entry per CDR3 protein. The sample records 200,000 to 250,000 distinct CDR3 sequences, approximately 15% being singletons. Study-level results: CD4+ bias marked clones expanding day 15 to 37, unlike balanced contracting clones. Pre-infection memory showed some responding clones, and this suggested that cross-reactive memory joined.

Input material: PBMCs or a T cell subset sorted from them (not recorded which). The chain links TRBV29-1 to TRBJ2-7, with 7 positions matching TRBD1. This TCR came from an adult woman who had mild COVID-19 (a few samples of this study predate the infection). Cell type and time point are not known. DNA for the CDR3: TGCAGCGCAGCTGACCTGGGACAGCGAAAGTGGGAGCAGTACTTC. Its translation: CSAADLGQRKWEQYF.